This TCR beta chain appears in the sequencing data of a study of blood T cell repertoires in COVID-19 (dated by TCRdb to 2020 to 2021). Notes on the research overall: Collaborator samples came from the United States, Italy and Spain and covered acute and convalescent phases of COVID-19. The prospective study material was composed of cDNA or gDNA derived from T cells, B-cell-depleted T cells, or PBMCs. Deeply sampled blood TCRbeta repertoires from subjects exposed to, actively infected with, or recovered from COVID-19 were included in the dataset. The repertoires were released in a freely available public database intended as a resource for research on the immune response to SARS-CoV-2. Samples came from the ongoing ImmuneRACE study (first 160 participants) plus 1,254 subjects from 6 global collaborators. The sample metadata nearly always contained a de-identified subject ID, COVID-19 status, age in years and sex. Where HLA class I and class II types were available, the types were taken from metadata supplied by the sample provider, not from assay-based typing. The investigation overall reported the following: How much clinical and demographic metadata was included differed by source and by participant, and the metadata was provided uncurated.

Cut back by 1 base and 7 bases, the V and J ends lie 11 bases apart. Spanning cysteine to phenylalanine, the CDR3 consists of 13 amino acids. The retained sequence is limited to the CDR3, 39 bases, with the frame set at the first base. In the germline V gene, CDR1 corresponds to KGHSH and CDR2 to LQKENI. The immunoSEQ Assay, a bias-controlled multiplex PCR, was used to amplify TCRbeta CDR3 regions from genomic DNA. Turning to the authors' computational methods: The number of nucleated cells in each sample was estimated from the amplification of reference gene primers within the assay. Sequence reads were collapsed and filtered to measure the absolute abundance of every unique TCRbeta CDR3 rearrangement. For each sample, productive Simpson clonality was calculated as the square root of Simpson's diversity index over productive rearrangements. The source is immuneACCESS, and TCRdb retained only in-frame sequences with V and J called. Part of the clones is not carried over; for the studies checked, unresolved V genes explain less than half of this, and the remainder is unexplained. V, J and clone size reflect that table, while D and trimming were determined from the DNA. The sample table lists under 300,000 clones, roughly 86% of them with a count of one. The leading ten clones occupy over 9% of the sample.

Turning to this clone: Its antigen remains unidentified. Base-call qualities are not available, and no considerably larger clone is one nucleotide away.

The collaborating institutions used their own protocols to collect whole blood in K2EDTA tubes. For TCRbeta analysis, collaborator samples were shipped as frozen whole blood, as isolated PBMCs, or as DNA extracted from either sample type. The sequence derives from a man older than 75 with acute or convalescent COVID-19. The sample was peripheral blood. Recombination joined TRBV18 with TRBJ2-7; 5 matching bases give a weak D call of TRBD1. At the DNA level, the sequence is TGTGCCAGCTCACCACTTCAGGGAAGGGAGCAGTACTTC. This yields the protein CASSPLQGREQYF. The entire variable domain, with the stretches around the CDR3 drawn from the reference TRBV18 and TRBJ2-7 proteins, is NAGVMQNPRHLVRRRGQEARLRCSPMKGHSHVYWYRQLPEEGLKFMVYLQKENIIDESGMPKERFSAEFPKEGPSILRIQQVVRGDSAAYFCASSPLQGREQYFGPGTRLTVT.